These 32 T cell receptor beta chains were all obtained from the same sample, sequenced in a study of glioma-infiltrating T cells. Amplification of TCR alpha and beta CDR3 regions from RNA used iRepertoire nested multiplex PCR. TCRdb analysed the multiplex PCR reads with MiXCR anew, one entry per CDR3 protein. Of under 200,000 distinct CDR3 sequences in the sample, around 40% were seen once. Sequencing used glioma tissue, nonneoplastic brain tissue, or PBMCs (not recorded which). All receptors derive from a human donor with low-grade glioma or glioblastoma, undergoing nonglioma brain surgery, or in good health (not recorded which).

This clonotype came up many times. V gene TRBV6-1 combines with J gene TRBJ2-3; TRBD2 matches at 13 bases. The CDR3 has 17 amino acids. Germline V lookup: CDR1 MNHNS, CDR2 SASEGT. After removal of 6 bases from V and 1 base from J, the junction contained 7 bases not matched to a gene. The CDR3 is CASSRTSGSRGTDTQYF. As DNA, the CDR3 is TGTGCCAGCAGCCGGACTAGCGGGAGTCGAGGCACAGATACGCAGTATTTT.

This clonotype showed up many times. The gene calls are TRBV20-1 and TRBJ2-1; the D is unclear. This CDR3 has 14 residues. The ends were cut back, 8 bases at V and 2 bases at J, with 16 bases in the middle. Germline-derived CDR1 and CDR2 are DFQATT and SNEGSKA (reference sequence). Here the CDR3 reads CSPKNLAAYNEQFF. Here the CDR3 DNA reads TGCAGTCCCAAAAACCTGGCGGCCTACAATGAGCAGTTCTTC.

This chain uses TRBV20-1 with TRBJ2-1; TRBD2 matches 7 bases. Germline lookup yields CDR1 DFQATT and CDR2 SNEGSKA (reference sequence). Unmatched junction bases numbered 11, after V lost 5 bases and J lost 10 bases. This CDR3 is 13 amino acids long. The CDR3 nucleotides read TGCAGTGCTTATAAGAGCGGGATTCGAGAGCAGTTCTTC. This codes for CSAYKSGIREQFF.

This clonotype was seen only a few times. This chain joins TRBV5-1 and TRBJ2-1; D uncertain. V lost 2 bases and J lost 10, with 10 bases in between. This CDR3 region has 12 residues. In germline, CDR1 is SGHRS, CDR2 YFSETQ. CDR3 coding DNA: TGCGCCAGCAGCTTACGGGCCGGGGAGCAGTTCTTC. It yields the protein CASSLRAGEQFF.

This clonotype was seen repeatedly, ten times or more. The CDR3 is CASSPPFRDEQFF. Written as DNA, the CDR3 is TGTGCCAGCAGTCCGCCCTTCAGGGATGAGCAGTTCTTC. The rearrangement links TRBV28 to TRBJ2-1; perhaps TRBD1 as D (5 bases). This CDR3 is built from 13 residues. The germline gives CDR1 MDHEN, CDR2 SYDVKM. V was pared by 5 bases and J by 8 bases, with 13 bases between.

As concerns this clonotype: This likely comes from a read error, as the CDR3 has no conserved phenylalanine or tryptophan at its end. The chain has TRBV7-7 and TRBJ2-7; 10 positions match TRBD2. CDR3 length: 19 residues. Germline loops: CDR1 SSHAT, CDR2 FNYEAQ (reference sequence). J was trimmed by 3 bases and V by 3 bases; bases with no gene match: 17. The CDR3 region has the DNA TGTGCCAGCAGCTTGGTAGCTTTAGCGGGAGGCCCGACTATCTACGAGCAGTACTCC. This codes for CASSLVALAGGPTIYEQYS.

The rearrangement links TRBV30 to TRBJ2-3; 12 bases map to TRBD2. CDR3 length equals 13 residues. In germline, CDR1 is GTSNPN, CDR2 SVGIG (reference sequence). Germline trimming cut 8 bases from V and 3 bases from J; bases unmatched to any gene: 3. The DNA for the CDR3 is TGTGCCACCGGGACTAGCGGGACAGATACGCAGTATTTT. Its protein is CATGTSGTDTQYF.

This clonotype was recorded many times. This sequence joins TRBV2 and TRBJ2-3; tentatively, D is TRBD1 (6 bases). The CDR3 spans 14 residues. Looked up from germline, CDR1 is SNHLY and CDR2 is FYNNEI. Trimming removed 4 bases at V and 3 bases at J, with 11 bases between. CDR3 DNA: TGTGCCAGCAGTGTTCAGGGGATGACAGATACGCAGTATTTT. Residues: CASSVQGMTDTQYF.

Remarks on this clonotype: A much larger clone sits a single nucleotide away, making a read error possible. This chain uses TRBV7-9 with TRBJ2-7; maybe TRBD1 (6 bases). The CDR3 is 15 amino acids. CDR1 SEHNR and CDR2 FQNEAQ come from the germline V gene (reference sequence). The CDR3 nucleotides are TGTGCCAGCAGCGGAGGACAGTTCTCTCCGTACGATCAGTACTTC. Translated: CASSGGQFSPYDQYF.

The table lists this clonotype with a few counts. The chain combines TRBV3-1 with TRBJ2-5; D unclear. This CDR3 comprises 14 residues. Looked up from germline, CDR1 is LGHDT and CDR2 is YNNKEL (reference sequence). V lost 4 bases and J lost 3, with 12 bases in between. CDR3 protein: CASSPFVEKETQYF. Written as DNA, the CDR3 is TGTGCCAGCAGCCCCTTTGTGGAAAAAGAGACCCAGTACTTC.

This clonotype has at least ten counts. This chain links TRBV3-1 with TRBJ2-3; 12 bases align to TRBD2. The CDR3 totals 17 residues. From germline, CDR1 is LGHDT and CDR2 YNNKEL (reference sequence). Trimming cost V 2 bases and J 2 bases; bases outside gene matches: 5. CDR3 in amino acids: CASSQPGLAGPTDTQYF. The CDR3 DNA reads TGTGCCAGCAGCCAACCCGGACTAGCGGGGCCCACAGATACGCAGTATTTT.

This chain's CDR3 is CARGGTTYTDTQYF. The CDR3 region has the DNA TGTGCCAGAGGGGGGACTACCTACACAGATACGCAGTATTTT. The chain uses TRBV6-1 and TRBJ2-3, with a possible D match to TRBD2 (7 bases). The CDR3 is 14 residues long. Germline loops: CDR1 MNHNS, CDR2 SASEGT. V lost 9 bases and J lost 2, with 15 bases in between.

The table lists this clonotype with many counts. The chain combines TRBV20-1 with TRBJ1-5, with TRBD1 identical over 8 bases. Germline lookup yields CDR1 DFQATT and CDR2 SNEGSKA (reference sequence). The CDR3 runs 16 residues. Germline trimming cut 6 bases from V and 2 bases from J; bases unmatched to any gene: 12. The CDR3 is CSALAATGDGNQPQHF. CDR3 DNA: TGCAGTGCGCTAGCGGCGACAGGGGATGGCAATCAGCCCCAGCATTTT.

Comments on this clonotype: A read error may produce the germline difference seen at one junction end. The chain links TRBV11-1 to TRBJ2-3; D could derive from TRBD1 or TRBD2 (6 bases each). Looked up from germline, CDR1 is SGHAT and CDR2 is FQDESV (reference sequence). The CDR3 spans 15 residues. Here the CDR3 DNA reads TGTGCCAGGAGCTTAGGAGGGGGGCCCTTAGATACGCAGTATTTT. This gives the protein CARSLGGGPLDTQYF.

The genes are TRBV5-4 and TRBJ2-1, with D tentatively TRBD2 (5 bases). The CDR3 contains 11 residues. Germline-derived CDR1 and CDR2 are SGHNT and YYREEE (reference sequence). Between the trimmed V and J ends, which lost 6 bases and 7 bases, there was a span of 8 bases. CDR3 nucleotide sequence: TGTGCCAGCAAAGGCGGGAATGAGCAGTTCTTC. Its protein product is CASKGGNEQFF. Full variable domain (outside the CDR3, taken from reference TRBV5-4 and TRBJ2-1): ETGVTQSPTHLIKTRGQQVTLRCSSQSGHNTVSWYQQALGQGPQFIFQYYREEENGRGNFPPRFSGLQFPNYSSELNVNALELDDSALYLCASKGGNEQFFGPGTRLTVL.

As for this clonotype: A much larger clone differs from this one at a single base, so this may be a read error. This sequence joins TRBV2 and TRBJ1-1; possible D gene TRBD1, 5 bases. Per the germline V gene, CDR1 is SNHLY and CDR2 is FYNNEI. This CDR3 contains 15 residues. The V and J ends lost 10 bases and 0 bases respectively, with 18 bases between them. The DNA for the CDR3 is TGTGCCACCAGCCTAGCTGGGGCTCTGAACACTGAAGCTTTCTTT. As protein: CATSLAGALNTEAFF.

This clonotype was picked up many times. The V and J genes are TRBV12-3 or TRBV12-4 and TRBJ1-2; tentatively, D is TRBD1 (6 bases). This CDR3 spans 16 amino acids. V was trimmed by 1 base and J by 7 bases, leaving 19 bases between them. CDR3 DNA: TGTGCCAGCAGTTTAGGTTCCCCAGGGAGGGGGTCTGGCTACACCTTC. Translation: CASSLGSPGRGSGYTF.

This clonotype was detected many times. The chain couples TRBV6-4 to TRBJ2-2, with TRBD2 as a possible D gene (6 bases). Germline CDR1 is MRHNA and CDR2 is SNTAGT. V lost 8 bases and J 0 bases, leaving 10 bases between the germline ends. This CDR3 is 14 amino acids long. The CDR3 nucleotides are TGTGCCAGCCGTGGGGAGGCGAACACCGGGGAGCTGTTTTTT. It encodes CASRGEANTGELFF.

In this sample, this clonotype turned up once. The V call is TRBV7-9, the J call TRBJ2-5; no clear D. This CDR3 is built from 13 residues. Germline V gene sequence: CDR1 SEHNR, CDR2 FQNEAQ (reference sequence). The germline V and J ends were trimmed by 3 bases and 4 bases, with 9 bases remaining between them. Here the CDR3 DNA reads TGTGCCAGCAGCTTGGAAATTCTAGAGACCCAGTACTTC. Its protein product is CASSLEILETQYF.

This clonotype was counted a single time. V gene TRBV5-4 combines with J gene TRBJ2-5, with TRBD1 matching over 7 bases. V trimming: 4 bases; J trimming: 3 bases; junction bases outside the gene matches: 6. The CDR3 spans 14 residues. Germline values: CDR1 SGHNT, CDR2 YYREEE (reference sequence). The CDR3 loop is CASSVRDREETQYF. DNA for the CDR3: TGTGCCAGCAGCGTCCGGGACAGAGAAGAGACCCAGTACTTC. The entire variable domain, with the rest obtained from reference TRBV5-4 and TRBJ2-5, is as follows: ETGVTQSPTHLIKTRGQQVTLRCSSQSGHNTVSWYQQALGQGPQFIFQYYREEENGRGNFPPRFSGLQFPNYSSELNVNALELDDSALYLCASSVRDREETQYFGPGTRLLVL.

Many counts were recorded for this clonotype. The chain has TRBV2 and TRBJ1-6; D may be TRBD1 (5 bases). Germline V gene data show CDR1 as SNHLY and CDR2 as FYNNEI. There are 15 residues in the CDR3. With 6 bases removed from V and 7 bases from J, the gap between germline ends came to 16 bases. CDR3 bases: TGTGCCAGCAGGCTGGGGGAGGGGAGGAATTCACCCCTCCACTTT. Amino acid sequence: CASRLGEGRNSPLHF.

The chain is built from TRBV18 and TRBJ2-3, with TRBD2 matching 12 bases. This CDR3 is built from 17 residues. Germline lookup yields CDR1 KGHSH and CDR2 LQKENI. V shed 4 bases and J 0 bases; nucleotides not matched to a gene: 5. CDR3 bases: TGTGCCAGCTCACAAAGGACTAGCGGGAAGAGCACAGATACGCAGTATTTT. It encodes CASSQRTSGKSTDTQYF. The entire variable domain, with the rest obtained from reference TRBV18 and TRBJ2-3, is as follows: NAGVMQNPRHLVRRRGQEARLRCSPMKGHSHVYWYRQLPEEGLKFMVYLQKENIIDESGMPKERFSAEFPKEGPSILRIQQVVRGDSAAYFCASSQRTSGKSTDTQYFGPGTRLTVL.

As for this clonotype: This may stem from a read error, because a much larger clone lies one nucleotide away. The chain links TRBV3-1 to TRBJ1-2; D remains unclear. Germline V gene data show CDR1 as LGHDT and CDR2 as YNNKEL (reference sequence). This CDR3 region has 13 residues. For the CDR3, the DNA is TGTGCCAGCAGCCAACAGGAACACTATGGCTACAACTTC. Translation: CASSQQEHYGYNF.

Ten or more counts support this clonotype. The V gene is TRBV2, the J gene TRBJ2-1, with TRBD1 as a possible D gene (6 bases). With 7 bases removed from V and 7 bases from J, the gap between germline ends came to 14 bases. The CDR3 sequence is 13 residues long. Germline CDR1 SNHLY, CDR2 FYNNEI. Written as DNA, the CDR3 is TGTGCCAGCACTCGGATCCAGGGGAATGAGCAGTTCTTC. This codes for CASTRIQGNEQFF.

Notes on this clonotype: This may come from a read error, since a much larger clone is one base off. The chain employs TRBV20-1 and TRBJ2-1, with 7 bases that match TRBD2. There are 11 residues in the CDR3. Germline V gene sequence: CDR1 DFQATT, CDR2 SNEGSKA (reference sequence). V gave up 7 bases and J gave up 10 bases; unmatched junction bases: 7. CDR3 in DNA: TGCAGTGAAAAACTAGCGAAAGAGCAGTTCTTC. As protein: CSEKLAKEQFF.

At least ten counts were recorded for this clonotype. The rearrangement links TRBV27 to TRBJ2-7, with 10 nucleotides matching TRBD2. Looked up from germline, CDR1 is MNHEY and CDR2 is SMNVEV (reference sequence). V was pared by 6 bases and J by 6 bases, with 17 bases of the junction left unmatched. The CDR3 has 17 amino acids. CDR3 sequence (DNA): TGTGCCAGCAGCCCCTCCGTAGCGGGGGGCAGGATTGGCGAGCAGTACTTC. It codes for CASSPSVAGGRIGEQYF.

Remarks on this clonotype: A much more abundant neighbour one base away suggests this may be a read error. The CDR3 DNA follows: TGTGCCAGCAGCCAAGCGCGCGAGACCAAGTACTTC. As protein: CASSQARETKYF. This chain links TRBV4-2 with TRBJ2-5; D gene unclear. Germline assignment: CDR1 LGHNA and CDR2 YNFKEQ. This CDR3 is built from 12 residues.

Concerning this clonotype itself: With a much larger clone just one base away, this may be a read error. The rearrangement uses TRBV20-1 and TRBJ2-7; TRBD1 agrees at 9 bases. This CDR3 comprises 15 residues. With V trimmed by 4 bases and J by 3 bases, 10 bases remained unmatched. Germline-derived CDR1 and CDR2 are DFQATT and SNEGSKA (reference sequence). The CDR3 nucleotides are TGCAGTGCTAAAGTCAACCGGGACAGGGACTACGAGCAGTACTTC. Protein: CSAKVNRDRDYEQYF.

The chain uses TRBV29-1 and TRBJ2-3, with D possibly matching TRBD1 (5 bases). CDR1 is SQVTM, CDR2 ANQGSEA, per germline. CDR3 length equals 13 residues. Trimming removed 6 bases at V and 4 bases at J, with 14 bases between. The CDR3 sequence: CSVRIQDADTQYF. In DNA, the CDR3 is TGCAGCGTACGGATACAGGACGCAGATACGCAGTATTTT.

A word on this clonotype: Just one base apart from a much larger clone, this may be a read error. This chain uses TRBV10-3 with TRBJ2-1; TRBD2 matches 9 bases. The germline gives CDR1 ENHRY, CDR2 SYGVKD. The CDR3 extends over 13 amino acids. The CDR3 protein is CAINAGTSHDQFF. The CDR3 nucleotides are TGTGCCATCAACGCCGGGACTAGCCATGATCAGTTCTTC.

Comment on this clonotype: This sequence may be a read error, since a much larger clone differs from it by one base. This chain uses TRBV6-4 with TRBJ1-6, with 7 bases lining up with TRBD1. Germline V gene sequence: CDR1 MRHNA, CDR2 SNTAGT. The CDR3 spans 14 residues. J gave up 8 bases and V 2 bases, and 3 bases lay outside the gene matches. CDR3: CASSDGQEYSPLHF. CDR3 DNA sequence: TGTGCCAGCAGTGACGGACAGGAATATTCACCCCTCCACTTT.

As to this clonotype: This may stem from a read error, because a much larger clone lies one nucleotide away. The genes are TRBV27 and TRBJ2-3; D remains unclear. The CDR3 sequence is 13 residues long. Germline-derived CDR1 and CDR2 are MNHEY and SMNVEV (reference sequence). The CDR3 here is CAGSLRFGDTQYF. In DNA, the CDR3 is TGTGCCGGCAGTTTACGTTTCGGAGATACGCAGTATTTT.